This TCR beta chain was recovered during a study of T cells in localized non-small cell lung cancer. Notes on the study in general: T cell clonality was highest in uninvolved adjacent lung, above tumor.

There are 13 residues in the CDR3. From germline, CDR1 is SEHNR and CDR2 FQNEAQ (reference sequence). V was cut by 0 bases and J by 7 bases, with 10 bases left in between. Notes on this clone: The antigen is not known.

The method was immunoSEQ multiplex PCR; TCRdb's version includes in-frame clones alone and lacks a portion of them. The sample records 72,000 or so clones, roughly 86% being singletons. The sample here was peripheral blood, taken before any cancer treatment. The chain joins TRBV7-9 to TRBJ2-7; D ambiguous. The clonotype comes from a female donor over 55 with stage I lung adenocarcinoma. CDR3 sequence (DNA): TGTGCCAGCAGCTTAGCGGGATCTGGGGAGCAGTACTTC. Translating gives CASSLAGSGEQYF.